The entry below gives a single T cell receptor beta chain sequence along with its context. No antigen is known for it. The data derive from a study of CXCR3-negative and CXCR3-positive naive CD8 T cells. Overall study results and limits: Greater hydrophobicity was found in TRB CDR3s of CXCR3-positive naive cells than of CXCR3-negative naive cells.

TRB cDNA libraries were made by UMI-labeled 5' RACE. TCRdb re-called the 5' RACE reads and catalogs CDR3 proteins one per entry, DNA excluded. The specimen's table records fewer than 90,000 distinct CDR3 sequences. Germline lookup yields CDR1 LGHDT and CDR2 YNNKEL (reference sequence). This CDR3 comprises 19 residues. Researchers sorted about 300,000 cells of each CD8+ T cell subset in triplicate. Identification of naive CD8+ T cells rested on CD45RO-CCR7+CD27+CD95- status. The origin of this receptor is a human donor in good health. Some clones in this sample may be carry-over from other donors' samples. Sequenced: naive CXCR3+ CD8+ T cells from blood. Subset described: CD45RO-CCR7+CD27+CD95- naive CD8+ T cells expressing CXCR3 (TNR3+). The chain joins TRBV3-1 to TRBJ2-5; the D call of TRBD2 rests on TCRdb alone, since no DNA is present to check it. CDR3 loop: CASSQEVGLAGRLQETQYF.